Shown below are 9 T cell receptor beta chains from a single sample sequenced in a study of T cell changes during pregnancy in multiple sclerosis. Produced via immunoSEQ multiplex PCR; TCRdb's table is partial and in-frame only. The table lists 20,000 to 25,000 clones, over 80% of them singletons. The sample consisted of CD8+ T cells from peripheral blood mononuclear cells, taken in the first trimester of pregnancy. The source of these receptors is a female donor in good health, enrolled as a control in a pregnancy study.

The chain recombines TRBV7-6 with TRBJ2-5; 15 nucleotides agree with TRBD2. V shed 5 bases, J shed 4 bases, and the junction held 5 bases outside the gene matches. Germline V gene data show CDR1 as SGHVS and CDR2 as FNYEAQ. The CDR3 runs 16 residues. DNA of the CDR3: TGTGCCAGCAGCCCCCGGACTAGCGGGGGGGCAGAGACCCAGTACTTC. Amino acids: CASSPRTSGGAETQYF.

The V call is TRBV2, the J call TRBJ2-1; 14 nucleotides match TRBD2. With V trimmed by 4 bases and J by 7 bases, 3 bases remained unmatched. Germline-derived CDR1 and CDR2 are SNHLY and FYNNEI. The CDR3 has 15 residues. Here the CDR3 DNA reads TGTGCCAGCAGTGTTGGGACTAGCGGGAGTAATGAGCAGTTCTTC. Translation gives CASSVGTSGSNEQFF.

This clone has just a few counts. This chain joins TRBV4-1 and TRBJ1-6; TRBD1 matches 9 bases. V lost 2 bases and J lost 9; bases outside the gene matches: 8. The CDR3 loop spans 16 amino acids. The V gene's germline CDR1 is MGHRA and CDR2 YSYEKL. DNA of the CDR3: TGCGCCAGCAGCCAACCAAGGACAGGGGAAACTTCACCCCTCCACTTT. Translating gives CASSQPRTGETSPLHF.

The chain employs TRBV9 and TRBJ1-1; D might be TRBD1 (5 bases). Germline CDR1 is SGDLS and CDR2 is YYNGEE. V lost 3 bases to trimming and J lost 4 bases, with 7 bases between them. This CDR3 contains 12 residues. The CDR3 loop is CASSDRITEAFF. DNA for the CDR3: TGTGCCAGCAGCGACAGGATCACTGAAGCTTTCTTT.

The gene calls are TRBV7-3 and TRBJ2-1, with 7 bases fitting TRBD2. Germline V CDR1 and CDR2: SGHTA, FQGTGA. The CDR3 has 17 residues. V dropped 1 base and J dropped 3; count of bases not matched to a gene: 9. The CDR3 loop reads CASSLIAGEGLYNEQFF. DNA for the CDR3: TGTGCCAGCAGCTTAATTGCGGGAGAGGGGCTCTACAATGAGCAGTTCTTC.

This chain links TRBV27 with TRBJ1-1; D perhaps matches TRBD1 (6 bases). CDR1 and CDR2 from the germline V gene are MNHEY and SMNVEV (reference sequence). There are 13 residues in the CDR3. V lost 6 bases and J 1 base, leaving 9 bases between the germline ends. The CDR3 protein is CASRRTANTEAFF. The CDR3 bases are TGTGCCAGCAGGAGGACAGCGAACACTGAAGCTTTCTTT.

The chain uses TRBV28 and TRBJ2-7; D is perhaps TRBD1 (5 bases). Germline V gene sequence: CDR1 MDHEN, CDR2 SYDVKM. This CDR3 contains 15 residues. V gave up 1 base and J gave up 4 bases, with 14 bases separating them. CDR3 loop: CASSLYGPTAYEQYF. CDR3 DNA: TGTGCCAGCAGTTTATACGGGCCGACAGCTTACGAGCAGTACTTC.

This chain joins TRBV19 and TRBJ1-1; D remains ambiguous. Trimming removed 2 bases at V and 0 bases at J, with 4 bases between. The CDR3 totals 13 residues. The germline CDR1 and CDR2 sequences are LNHDA and SQIVND (reference sequence). This chain's CDR3 is CASSISMNTEAFF. Here the CDR3 DNA reads TGTGCCAGTAGTATATCAATGAACACTGAAGCTTTCTTT.

The CDR3: CASSHSGTGDGYTF. CDR3 sequence (DNA): TGTGCCAGCAGTCACTCCGGGACAGGGGATGGCTACACCTTC. The rearrangement uses TRBV9 and TRBJ1-2; 10 bases agree with TRBD1. The CDR3 length is 14 residues. Germline CDR1 reads SGDLS; CDR2 reads YYNGEE. Unmatched junction bases numbered 7, after V lost 5 bases and J lost 6 bases.